The entry below gives a single T cell receptor (beta chain) sequence along with its context. Participants were aged roughly 18 to 95 years, lived in about 26 US areas, and enrolled virtually. Participants were placed into cohorts based on the clinical history they reported. This sample stems from a study of blood T cell repertoires in COVID-19. In the authors' methods: Estimation of nucleated cell counts relied on the amplification of reference gene primers. Data came from immunoSEQ multiplex PCR; TCRdb stores just in-frame clones and leaves some out. The DNA was the basis for D and trimming; V, J and clone size are from that table. The sample contains 490,000 or so clones, 75% to 90% of which appear only once. Sequencing was carried out using PBMCs or T cells enriched from blood (not recorded which). This receptor was obtained from a woman in her fifties or sixties who had recovered from COVID-19.

This CDR3 reads CASSSGQGINEQFF. The CDR3 nucleotides are TGCGCCAGCAGCTCGGGACAGGGTATCAATGAGCAGTTCTTC. The chain links TRBV5-1 to TRBJ2-1; the match to TRBD1 covers 9 bases. V trimming: 3 bases; J trimming: 6 bases; junction bases outside the gene matches: 4. The V gene's germline CDR1 is SGHRS and CDR2 YFSETQ. CDR3 length: 14 residues.